The T cell receptor beta chain described here comes from a study of blood T cell repertoires in COVID-19. Clones were read by immunoSEQ multiplex PCR, and TCRdb kept only the in-frame ones, dropping some. The sample shows some 350,000 clones, around 83% of them seen only once. Trimming stripped 5 bases from V and 3 bases from J, with 16 bases between. The CDR3 spans 15 residues. The germline V gene has CDR1 LNHDA and CDR2 SQIVND (reference sequence). The V and J genes are TRBV19 and TRBJ1-1; D might be TRBD1 (6 bases). Sequencing was performed on peripheral blood. The source is a man aged 30 to 39 with active or convalescent COVID-19. The CDR3 nucleotides are TGTGCCAGTAGTTTATGGGGACACCGAGACACTGAAGCTTTCTTT. Protein product: CASSLWGHRDTEAFF.